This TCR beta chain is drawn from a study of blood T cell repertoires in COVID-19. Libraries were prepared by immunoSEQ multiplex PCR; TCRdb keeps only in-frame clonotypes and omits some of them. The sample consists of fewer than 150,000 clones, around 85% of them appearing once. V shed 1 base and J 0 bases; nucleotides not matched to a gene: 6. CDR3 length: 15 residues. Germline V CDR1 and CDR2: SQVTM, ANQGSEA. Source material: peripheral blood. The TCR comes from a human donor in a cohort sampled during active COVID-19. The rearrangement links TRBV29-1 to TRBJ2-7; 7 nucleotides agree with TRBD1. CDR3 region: CSVEVTGVSSYEQYF. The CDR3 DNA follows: TGCAGCGTTGAAGTTACAGGGGTCAGCTCCTACGAGCAGTACTTC.